This T cell receptor (beta chain) was sequenced for a study of blood T cell repertoires in COVID-19. All recovered Cohort 3 donors got two negative PCRs, got clearance, or saw symptom resolution. Measured with immunoSEQ multiplex PCR; TCRdb has only the in-frame clones, and not every one. The sample holds approximately 210,000 clones, 89% seen once. This CDR3 comprises 14 residues. V was cut by 5 bases and J by 3 bases, with 12 bases left in between. In germline, CDR1 is LNHDA, CDR2 SQIVND (reference sequence). The TCR comes from a woman aged 18-35 years who had recovered from COVID-19. The chain joins TRBV19 to TRBJ2-3; D not resolved. Material for sequencing was PBMCs or T cells enriched from blood (not recorded which). In DNA, the CDR3 is TGTGCCAGTAGTCTCACCTCAGGAACAGATACGCAGTATTTT. Residues: CASSLTSGTDTQYF.